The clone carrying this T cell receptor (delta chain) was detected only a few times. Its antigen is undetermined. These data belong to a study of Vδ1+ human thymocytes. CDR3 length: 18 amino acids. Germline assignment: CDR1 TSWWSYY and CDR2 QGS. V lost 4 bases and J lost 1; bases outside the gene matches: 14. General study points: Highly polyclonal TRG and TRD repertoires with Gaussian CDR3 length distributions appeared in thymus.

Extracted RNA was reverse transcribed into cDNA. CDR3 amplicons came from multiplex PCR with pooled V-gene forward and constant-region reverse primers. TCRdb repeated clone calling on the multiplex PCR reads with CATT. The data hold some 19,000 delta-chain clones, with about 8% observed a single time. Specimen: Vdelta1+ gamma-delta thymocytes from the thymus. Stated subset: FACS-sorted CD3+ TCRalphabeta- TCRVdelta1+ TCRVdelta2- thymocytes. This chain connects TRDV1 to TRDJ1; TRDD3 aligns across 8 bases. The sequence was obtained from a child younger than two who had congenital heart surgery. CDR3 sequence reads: CALGGALSKTGGTDKLIF. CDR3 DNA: TGTGCTCTTGGGGGCGCTCTCTCTAAGACTGGGGGCACCGATAAACTCATCTTT.